This TCR beta chain stems from a study of glioma-infiltrating T cells. General study results and limits: Very few CDR3 sequences were shared between tissue and blood.

Amplification of TCR alpha and beta CDR3 regions from RNA used iRepertoire nested multiplex PCR. MiXCR, run by TCRdb on the multiplex PCR reads, gives a single entry per CDR3 protein. Of more than 350,000 distinct CDR3 sequences in the sample, 41% are singletons; the top ten hold around 11%. Germline V lookup: CDR1 SEHNR, CDR2 FQNEAQ (reference sequence). The germline V and J ends were trimmed by 5 bases and 2 bases, with 6 bases remaining between them. CDR3 length equals 12 residues. About this clonotype: Its specificity is not known.

The rearrangement joins TRBV7-9 to TRBJ2-5; no clear D gene. The TCR was taken from a human donor with low-grade glioma or glioblastoma, undergoing nonglioma brain surgery, or in good health (not recorded which). What was sequenced was glioma tissue, nonneoplastic brain tissue, or PBMCs (not recorded which). CDR3 DNA sequence: TGTGCCAGCAGCACCTTGCAAGAGACCCAGTACTTC. It translates to CASSTLQETQYF. The variable domain in full, with the rest retrieved from reference TRBV7-9 and TRBJ2-5, is DTGVSQNPRHKITKRGQNVTFRCDPISEHNRLYWYRQTLGQGPEFLTYFQNEAQLEKSRLLSDRFSAERPKGSFSTLEIQRTEQGDSAMYLCASSTLQETQYFGPGTRLLVL.